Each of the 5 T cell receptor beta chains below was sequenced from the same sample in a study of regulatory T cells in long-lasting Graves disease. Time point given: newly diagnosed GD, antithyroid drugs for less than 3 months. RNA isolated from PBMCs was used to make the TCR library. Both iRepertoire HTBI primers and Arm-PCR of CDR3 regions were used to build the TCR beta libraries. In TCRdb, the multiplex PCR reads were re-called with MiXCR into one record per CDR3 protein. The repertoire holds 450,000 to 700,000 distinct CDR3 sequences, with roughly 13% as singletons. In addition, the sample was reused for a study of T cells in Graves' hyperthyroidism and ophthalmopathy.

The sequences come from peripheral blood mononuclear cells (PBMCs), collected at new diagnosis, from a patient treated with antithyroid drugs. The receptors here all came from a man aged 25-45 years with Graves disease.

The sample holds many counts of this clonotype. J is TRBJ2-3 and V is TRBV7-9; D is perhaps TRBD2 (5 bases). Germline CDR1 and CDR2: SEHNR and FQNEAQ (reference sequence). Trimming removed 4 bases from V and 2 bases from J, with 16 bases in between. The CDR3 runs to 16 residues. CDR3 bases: TGTGCCAGCAGCTCCTTCAGCGGACCCCCCACAGATACGCAGTATTTT. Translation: CASSSFSGPPTDTQYF.

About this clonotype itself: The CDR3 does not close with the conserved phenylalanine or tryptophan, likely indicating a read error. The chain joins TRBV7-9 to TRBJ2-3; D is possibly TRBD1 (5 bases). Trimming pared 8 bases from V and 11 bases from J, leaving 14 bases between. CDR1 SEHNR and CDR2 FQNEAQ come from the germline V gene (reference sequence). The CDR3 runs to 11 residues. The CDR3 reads CASLREGEQYS. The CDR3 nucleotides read TGTGCCAGCCTCAGGGAAGGAGAGCAGTATTCT.

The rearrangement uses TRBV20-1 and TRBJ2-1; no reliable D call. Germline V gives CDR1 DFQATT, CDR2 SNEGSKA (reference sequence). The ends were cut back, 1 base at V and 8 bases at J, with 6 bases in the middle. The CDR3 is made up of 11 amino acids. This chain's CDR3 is CSARANYEQFF. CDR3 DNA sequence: TGCAGTGCTAGAGCCAACTATGAGCAGTTCTTC.

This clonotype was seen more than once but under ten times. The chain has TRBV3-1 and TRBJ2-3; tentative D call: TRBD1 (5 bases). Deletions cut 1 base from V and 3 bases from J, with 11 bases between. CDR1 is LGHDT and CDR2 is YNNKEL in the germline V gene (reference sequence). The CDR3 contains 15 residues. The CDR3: CASSQGAGWTDTQYF. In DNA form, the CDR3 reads TGTGCCAGCAGCCAAGGGGCAGGGTGGACAGATACGCAGTATTTT.

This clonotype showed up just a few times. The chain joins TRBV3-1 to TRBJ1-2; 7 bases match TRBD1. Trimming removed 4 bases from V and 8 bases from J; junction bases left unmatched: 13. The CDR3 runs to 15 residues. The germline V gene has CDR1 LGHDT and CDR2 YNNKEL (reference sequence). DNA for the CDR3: TGTGCCAGCAGCCCGCCAGGGGGGGGGTCGAGCGGCTACACCTTC. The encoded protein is CASSPPGGGSSGYTF.